This T cell receptor (beta chain) emerged from a study of T cells in Graves' hyperthyroidism and ophthalmopathy. V gave up 7 bases and J gave up 2 bases, with 14 bases separating them. Germline values: CDR1 MNHNS, CDR2 SASEGT. This CDR3 spans 14 amino acids. Amplified regions were TCR beta CDR3 sequences from RNA transcripts. With the HTBI primer set, the TCR CDR3 went through a first round of RT-PCR. TCRdb analysed the multiplex PCR reads with MiXCR anew, one entry per CDR3 protein. The sample records about 520,000 distinct CDR3 sequences, 24% being singletons. Orbital computed tomography, thyroid ultrasound, serum thyroxine and TRAb, and clinical symptoms together informed the diagnoses.

Sequencing was done on a sample of blood. The origin of this receptor is a woman in her 30s with Graves' ophthalmopathy. The chain uses TRBV6-1 and TRBJ1-1, with a tentative D call TRBD1 (6 bases). The CDR3 spells CASKVRQENTEAFF. The CDR3 nucleotides are TGTGCCAGCAAAGTACGACAGGAAAACACTGAAGCTTTCTTT.